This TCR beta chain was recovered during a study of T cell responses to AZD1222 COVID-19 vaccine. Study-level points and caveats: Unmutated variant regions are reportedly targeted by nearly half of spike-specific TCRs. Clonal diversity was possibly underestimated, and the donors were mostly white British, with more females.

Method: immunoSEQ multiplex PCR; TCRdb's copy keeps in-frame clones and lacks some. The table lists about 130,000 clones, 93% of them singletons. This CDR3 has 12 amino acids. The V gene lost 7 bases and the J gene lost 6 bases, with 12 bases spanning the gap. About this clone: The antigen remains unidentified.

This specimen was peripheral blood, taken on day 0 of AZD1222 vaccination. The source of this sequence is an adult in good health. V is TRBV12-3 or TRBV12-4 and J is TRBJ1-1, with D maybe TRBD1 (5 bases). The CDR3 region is CASILSGAEAFF. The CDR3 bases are TGTGCCAGCATCCTATCGGGGGCTGAAGCTTTCTTT.